This T cell receptor beta chain was captured in a study of T cells in Graves' hyperthyroidism and ophthalmopathy. Study-level information: Pretreatment peripheral blood was obtained at initial diagnosis. General study points: Ophthalmopathy, which appeared later, was predicted by the model a median about 6.8 months before onset.

Lactation, pregnancy, other autoimmune disease or uncontrolled infection led to exclusion of patients. Using RNA transcripts as the source, TCR beta CDR3 regions were amplified. In the first-round RT-PCR of the TCR CDR3, the HTBI primer set was used. Each CDR3 protein is one row after TCRdb ran MiXCR on the multiplex PCR reads. Of around 450,000 distinct CDR3 sequences detected, less than 20% appear once; the ten largest clones hold over 12%. This clonotype was seen at least ten times. Its antigen is undetermined. Trimming cost V 3 bases and J 7 bases, with 9 bases left between them. The germline V gene has CDR1 SGHNT and CDR2 YENEEA. This CDR3 region has 13 residues.

The sequence derives from a woman under 30 with Graves' hyperthyroidism. This chain uses TRBV11-3 with TRBJ2-2; D ambiguous. Sequences were obtained from blood. DNA of the CDR3: TGTGCCAGCAGCTTTCGAGCGAGCGGGGAGCTGTTTTTT. Amino acid sequence: CASSFRASGELFF.